Following are 23 T cell receptor beta chains from one sample sequenced in a study of shared clonotypes between healthy human individuals. Libraries were prepared by immunoSEQ multiplex PCR; TCRdb keeps only in-frame clonotypes and omits some of them. The table lists 2 million to 2.5 million clones, about 94% of them singletons. Sequencing was done on a sample of naive CD4+ T cells sorted from blood. Subset noted: CD45RA+ positively selected. The receptors come from a young man in good health.

The chain employs TRBV2 and TRBJ1-3, with TRBD1 as a possible D gene (5 bases). The V gene lost 8 bases and the J gene lost 2 bases, with 16 bases spanning the gap. Germline V gene sequence: CDR1 SNHLY, CDR2 FYNNEI. The CDR3 covers 15 residues. Here the CDR3 reads CASGDRQTAGNTIYF. The CDR3 DNA sequence: TGTGCCAGCGGGGACCGGCAGACCGCTGGAAACACCATATATTTT.

This chain uses TRBV7-8 with TRBJ2-1; 9 bases are a match to TRBD2. The germline V gene has CDR1 SGHVS and CDR2 FQNEAQ. V was pared by 1 base and J by 6 bases, with 7 bases of the junction left unmatched. The CDR3 has 16 residues. The CDR3 here is CASSLVLLAGSNEQFF. CDR3 DNA sequence: TGTGCCAGCAGCTTAGTATTGCTAGCGGGAAGCAATGAGCAGTTCTTC. Based on the CDR3 plus reference TRBV7-8 and TRBJ2-1, the full variable domain is GAGVSQSPRYKVAKRGQDVALRCDPISGHVSLFWYQQALGQGPEFLTYFQNEAQLDKSGLPSDRFFAERPEGSVSTLKIQRTQQEDSAVYLCASSLVLLAGSNEQFFGPGTRLTVL.

This clone has a single count. The CDR3 DNA is TGTGCCAGCAGCTTACCCGTTGGGCCAGCCTCCTACAATGAGCAGTTCTTC. This translates into CASSLPVGPASYNEQFF. This sequence joins TRBV5-6 and TRBJ2-1; D ambiguous. Germline CDR1 and CDR2: SGHDT and YYEEEE. The CDR3 length is 17 residues. Trimming removed 2 bases at V and 0 bases at J, with 15 bases between.

This sequence joins TRBV4-3 and TRBJ1-6, with 7 bases matching TRBD1. The CDR3 has 16 amino acids. V trimming: 0 bases; J trimming: 9 bases; junction bases outside the gene matches: 8. Germline values: CDR1 LGHNA, CDR2 YSLEER. This CDR3 is CASSQDLSSGGSPLHF. In DNA form, the CDR3 reads TGCGCCAGCAGCCAAGATCTTTCTTCAGGGGGTTCACCCCTCCACTTT.

A remark on this clone: The sample has other DNA sequences that encode this CDR3 too. The CDR3 DNA follows: TGTGCCAGCAGCACCCGTGGACCCTACGAGCAGTACTTC. Amino acids: CASSTRGPYEQYF. The chain has TRBV6-5 and TRBJ2-7; D not resolved. The CDR3 is made up of 13 amino acids. Germline CDR1 MNHEY, CDR2 SVGAGI. Deletions cut 6 bases from V and 2 bases from J, with 11 bases between.

This sequence joins TRBV5-6 and TRBJ2-3; TRBD2 agrees at 8 bases. CDR1 and CDR2 from the germline V gene are SGHDT and YYEEEE. CDR3 size: 14 residues. The V segment lost 0 bases and the J segment 7 bases; nucleotides outside the gene matches: 4. CDR3 loop: CASSLAGGPNTQYF. CDR3 in DNA: TGTGCCAGCAGCTTGGCGGGAGGGCCAAATACGCAGTATTTT.

The rearrangement links TRBV10-1 to TRBJ1-5; 7 bases agree with TRBD1. The CDR3 totals 14 residues. The V gene end was trimmed by 6 bases and the J gene end by 7 bases; junction bases not matched to a gene: 9. Germline CDR1 and CDR2: WNHNN and SYGVQD (reference sequence). The CDR3 DNA reads TGCGCCAGCAGGACAGGGTGGGACGACCAGCCCCAGCATTTT. Encoded protein: CASRTGWDDQPQHF.

Comment on this clone: Other DNA sequences in this sample translate to the same CDR3. The chain joins TRBV18 to TRBJ2-5; the match to TRBD1 covers 7 bases. The CDR3 sequence is 15 residues long. The J segment lost 2 bases and the V segment lost 3 bases, leaving 6 bases of the junction unmatched. Germline CDR1 is KGHSH and CDR2 is LQKENI. CDR3 DNA: TGTGCCAGCTCACCTTTGGGACAGACACAAGAGACCCAGTACTTC. Protein sequence: CASSPLGQTQETQYF. Full variable domain (outside the CDR3, taken from reference TRBV18 and TRBJ2-5): NAGVMQNPRHLVRRRGQEARLRCSPMKGHSHVYWYRQLPEEGLKFMVYLQKENIIDESGMPKERFSAEFPKEGPSILRIQQVVRGDSAAYFCASSPLGQTQETQYFGPGTRLLVL.

The rearrangement links TRBV28 to TRBJ2-7; a weak D match, TRBD2 (5 bases). Germline CDR1 MDHEN, CDR2 SYDVKM. The V gene lost 3 bases and the J gene lost 6 bases, with 15 bases spanning the gap. The CDR3 runs to 14 residues. DNA for the CDR3: TGTGCCAGCAGTTTTTTTCGGGGATTCTTCGAGCAGTACTTC. Translating gives CASSFFRGFFEQYF.

The chain uses TRBV5-6 and TRBJ2-2; unclear D gene. The V gene lost 3 bases and the J gene lost 4 bases, with 4 bases spanning the gap. Germline lookup yields CDR1 SGHDT and CDR2 YYEEEE. This CDR3 is 12 amino acids long. CDR3 coding DNA: TGTGCCAGCAGCTCCTTCACCGGGGAGCTGTTTTTT. This codes for CASSSFTGELFF.

V usage is TRBV27 and J usage is TRBJ2-2; D is uncertain. V lost 5 bases to trimming and J lost 3 bases, with 10 bases between them. The CDR3 length is 14 residues. The germline V gene has CDR1 MNHEY and CDR2 SMNVEV (reference sequence). CDR3 in DNA: TGTGCCAGCAGTCCACAGCGCGACACCGGGGAGCTGTTTTTT. As protein: CASSPQRDTGELFF.

CDR3 DNA sequence: TGTGCCAGCAGTTCGAACCGGGACAGGGTTTACGAGCAGTACTTC. This translates into CASSSNRDRVYEQYF. V gene TRBV6-5 combines with J gene TRBJ2-7, with 9 bases that match TRBD1. The CDR3 sequence is 15 residues long. Germline V gives CDR1 MNHEY, CDR2 SVGAGI. V lost 4 bases and J lost 4; bases outside the gene matches: 8.

V is TRBV6-5 and J is TRBJ1-4; D not certain. The CDR3 spans 15 residues. Trimming shortened V by 4 bases and J by 8 bases, and 17 bases separated the two germline ends. CDR1 MNHEY and CDR2 SVGAGI come from the germline V gene. The CDR3 sequence: CASSSGSVSREKLFF. The CDR3, as DNA: TGTGCCAGCAGTTCCGGAAGTGTCTCCCGGGAAAAACTGTTTTTT.

The chain joins TRBV9 to TRBJ1-3, with D perhaps matching TRBD1 (6 bases). This CDR3 contains 14 residues. Germline CDR1 SGDLS, CDR2 YYNGEE. Trimming cost V 4 bases and J 0 bases, with 8 bases left between them. The CDR3 loop is CASSSGVSGNTIYF. The DNA of the CDR3 is TGTGCCAGCAGCTCAGGGGTCTCTGGAAACACCATATATTTT.

The J gene is TRBJ2-3, the V gene TRBV10-2; D not certain. The CDR3 spans 14 residues. Looked up from germline, CDR1 is WSHSY and CDR2 is SAAADI. The V gene lost 3 bases and the J gene lost 4 bases, with 11 bases spanning the gap. CDR3 nucleotide sequence: TGCGCCAGCAGTGAACAGACTGGGGCAGATACGCAGTATTTT. It encodes CASSEQTGADTQYF.

This chain uses TRBV7-2 with TRBJ1-3; possible D gene TRBD1, 6 bases. This CDR3 comprises 15 residues. CDR1 is SGHTA, CDR2 FQGNSA, per germline. V lost 4 bases and J 0 bases, leaving 10 bases between the germline ends. The CDR3 reads CASSSGQLSGNTIYF. The CDR3, as DNA: TGTGCCAGCAGCTCAGGACAGCTCTCTGGAAACACCATATATTTT.

The chain employs TRBV2 and TRBJ2-1, with D possibly TRBD2 on 7 matching bases. The germline V gene encodes CDR1 SNHLY and CDR2 FYNNEI. This CDR3 spans 14 amino acids. The V end was cut by 8 bases, the J end by 5 bases, with 16 bases between. The DNA of the CDR3 is TGTGCCAGCGGTCGCGGGGGCCTAAACAATGAGCAGTTCTTC. Translating it yields CASGRGGLNNEQFF.

The V gene is TRBV19, the J gene TRBJ1-3; no clear D gene. The V end was cut by 4 bases, the J end by 3 bases, with 7 bases between. Germline CDR1 LNHDA, CDR2 SQIVND (reference sequence). This CDR3 spans 13 amino acids. CDR3 nucleotides: TGTGCCAGTAGTAGGACTGATGGAAACACCATATATTTT. Its translation is CASSRTDGNTIYF.

This chain links TRBV6-1 with TRBJ1-3, with D maybe TRBD1 (5 bases). This CDR3 spans 14 amino acids. Germline CDR1 is MNHNS and CDR2 is SASEGT. V shed 5 bases and J shed 0 bases, with 8 bases lying between them. The CDR3 bases are TGTGCCAGCAGTCGACAGAGCTCTGGAAACACCATATATTTT. This codes for CASSRQSSGNTIYF.

The J gene is TRBJ2-3, the V gene TRBV18; D possibly corresponds to TRBD2 (6 bases). The V gene lost 6 bases and the J gene lost 0 bases, with 16 bases spanning the gap. Looked up from germline, CDR1 is KGHSH and CDR2 is LQKENI. The CDR3 loop spans 16 amino acids. The CDR3 DNA reads as TGTGCCAGCTCGGTGACGGGGGACCCTAGCACAGATACGCAGTATTTT. Translation: CASSVTGDPSTDTQYF.

Note on this clone: Within the sample, other DNA sequences also encode this same CDR3. The chain recombines TRBV5-1 with TRBJ2-3, with a tentative D call TRBD1 (6 bases). This CDR3 has 15 residues. Germline assignment: CDR1 SGHRS and CDR2 YFSETQ. Trimming left V 3 bases short and J 0 bases short, with 11 bases between. DNA of the CDR3: TGCGCCAGCAGCTCAGGACAGCCTAGCACAGATACGCAGTATTTT. This translates into CASSSGQPSTDTQYF. Variable domain in full (rest from reference TRBV5-1 and TRBJ2-3): KAGVTQTPRYLIKTRGQQVTLSCSPISGHRSVSWYQQTPGQGLQFLFEYFSETQRNKGNFPGRFSGRQFSNSRSEMNVSTLELGDSALYLCASSSGQPSTDTQYFGPGTRLTVL.

The chain recombines TRBV6-5 with TRBJ1-2; D might be TRBD1 (5 bases). The length of the CDR3 is 14 residues. Germline V gene data show CDR1 as MNHEY and CDR2 as SVGAGI. V lost 0 bases, J lost 8 bases, and 13 bases lay in between. This CDR3 is CASSYSSRAQGYTF. The CDR3 nucleotides read TGTGCCAGCAGTTACTCGAGCAGGGCTCAGGGCTACACCTTC.

The CDR3, as DNA: TGTGCCACCAGCTCTCGACAAGACTACGAGCAGTACTTC. Its protein is CATSSRQDYEQYF. The chain couples TRBV15 to TRBJ2-7; D is ambiguous. This CDR3 has 13 residues. The germline V gene encodes CDR1 LNHNV and CDR2 YYDKDF (reference sequence). The germline V and J ends were trimmed by 5 bases and 3 bases, with 11 bases remaining between them.